This TCR beta chain was found in a study of blood T cells in healthy people across ages. A J-beta primer mix and a sample-barcoded 5' primer were used in a second PCR of roughly 6 to 11 cycles. A template-switch adaptor with 12 random nucleotides tagged each cDNA molecule. One entry per CDR3 protein results from TCRdb running MiXCR on the 5' RACE reads. Seen here are around 1,800,000 distinct CDR3 sequences, about two fifths observed once, and the top ten hold 23%. CDR3 length equals 16 residues. The V gene lost 2 bases and the J gene lost 6 bases, with 17 bases spanning the gap. Germline CDR1 reads MDHEN; CDR2 reads SYDVKM. Per sample, at least 5 micrograms of total RNA were extracted.

Sequencing input: blood. V is TRBV28 and J is TRBJ2-1, with a possible D match to TRBD2 (7 bases). This receptor was identified in a human donor in good health. The CDR3 DNA is TGTGCCAGCAGTTTAAATCCGTGGGGGGGCGGCAATGAGCAGTTCTTC. Translated, it gives CASSLNPWGGGNEQFF.